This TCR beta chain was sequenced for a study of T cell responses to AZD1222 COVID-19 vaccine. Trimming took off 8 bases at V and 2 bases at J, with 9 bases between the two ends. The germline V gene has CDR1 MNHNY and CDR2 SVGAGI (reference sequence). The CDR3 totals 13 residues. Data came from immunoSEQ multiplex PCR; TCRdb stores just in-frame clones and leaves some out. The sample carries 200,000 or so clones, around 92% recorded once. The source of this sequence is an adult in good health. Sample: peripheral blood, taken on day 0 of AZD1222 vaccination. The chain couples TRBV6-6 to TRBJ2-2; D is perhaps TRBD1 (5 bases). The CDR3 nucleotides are TGTGCCAGCTGCAGGGAAAACACCGGGGAGCTGTTTTTT. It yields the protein CASCRENTGELFF.